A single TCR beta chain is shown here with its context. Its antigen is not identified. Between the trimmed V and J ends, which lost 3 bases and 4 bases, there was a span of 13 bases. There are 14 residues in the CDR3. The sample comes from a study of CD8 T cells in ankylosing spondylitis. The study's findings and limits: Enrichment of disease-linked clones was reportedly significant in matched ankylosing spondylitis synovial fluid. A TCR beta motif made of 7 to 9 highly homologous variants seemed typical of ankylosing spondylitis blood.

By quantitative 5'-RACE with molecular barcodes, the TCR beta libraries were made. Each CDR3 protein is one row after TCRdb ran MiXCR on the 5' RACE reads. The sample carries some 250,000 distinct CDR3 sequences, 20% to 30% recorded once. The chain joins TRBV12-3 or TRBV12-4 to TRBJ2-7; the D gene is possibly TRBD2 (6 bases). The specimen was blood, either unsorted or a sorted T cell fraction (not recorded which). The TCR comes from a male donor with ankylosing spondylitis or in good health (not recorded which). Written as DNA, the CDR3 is TGTGCCAGCAGTTTGATAGGAGGGGATTACGAGCAGTACTTC. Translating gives CASSLIGGDYEQYF.